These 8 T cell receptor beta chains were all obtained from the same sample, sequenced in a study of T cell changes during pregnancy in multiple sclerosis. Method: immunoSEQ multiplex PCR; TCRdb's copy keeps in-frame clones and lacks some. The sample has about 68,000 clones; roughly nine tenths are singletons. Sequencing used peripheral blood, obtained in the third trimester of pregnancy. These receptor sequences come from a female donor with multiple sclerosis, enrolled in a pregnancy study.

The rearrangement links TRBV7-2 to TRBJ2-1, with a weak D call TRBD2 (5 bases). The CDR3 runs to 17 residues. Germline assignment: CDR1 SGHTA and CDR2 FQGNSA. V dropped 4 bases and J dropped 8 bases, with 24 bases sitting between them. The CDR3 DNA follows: TGTGCCAGCAGCTGGGTAGGCACTAGTCACGGCTTTCATGAGCAGTTCTTC. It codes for CASSWVGTSHGFHEQFF.

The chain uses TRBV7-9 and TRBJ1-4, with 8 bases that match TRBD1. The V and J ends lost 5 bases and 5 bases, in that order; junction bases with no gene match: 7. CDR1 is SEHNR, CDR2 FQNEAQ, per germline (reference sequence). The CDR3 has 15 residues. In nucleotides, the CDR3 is TGTGCCAGCAGCCCACCCCGACAGGGGAATGAAAAACTGTTTTTT. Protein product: CASSPPRQGNEKLFF.

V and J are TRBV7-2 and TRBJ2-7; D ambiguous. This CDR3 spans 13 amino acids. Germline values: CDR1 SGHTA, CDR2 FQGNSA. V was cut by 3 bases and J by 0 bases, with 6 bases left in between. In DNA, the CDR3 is TGTGCCAGCAGCTTCTTGAGCTCCTACGAGCAGTACTTC. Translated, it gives CASSFLSSYEQYF.

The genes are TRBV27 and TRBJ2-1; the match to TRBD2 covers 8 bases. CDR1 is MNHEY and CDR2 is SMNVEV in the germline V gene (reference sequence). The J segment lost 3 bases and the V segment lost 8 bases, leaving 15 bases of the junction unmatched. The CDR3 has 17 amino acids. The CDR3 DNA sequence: TGTGCCAGCCATACGATCTTTACAGCGGGGGACTACAATGAGCAGTTCTTC. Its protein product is CASHTIFTAGDYNEQFF.

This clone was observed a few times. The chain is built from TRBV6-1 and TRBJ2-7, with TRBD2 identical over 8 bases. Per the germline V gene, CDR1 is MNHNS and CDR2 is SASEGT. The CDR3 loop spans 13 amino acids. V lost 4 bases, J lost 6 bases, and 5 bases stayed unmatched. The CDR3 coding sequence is TGTGCCAGCAGTGTATCGGGGGGGACCGAGCAGTACTTC. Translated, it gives CASSVSGGTEQYF.

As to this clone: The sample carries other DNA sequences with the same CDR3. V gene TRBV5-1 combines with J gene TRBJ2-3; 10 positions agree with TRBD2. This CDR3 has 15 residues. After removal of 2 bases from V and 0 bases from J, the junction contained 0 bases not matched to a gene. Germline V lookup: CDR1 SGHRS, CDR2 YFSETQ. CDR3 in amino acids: CASSLLAGSTDTQYF. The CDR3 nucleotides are TGCGCCAGCAGCTTACTAGCGGGAAGCACAGATACGCAGTATTTT.

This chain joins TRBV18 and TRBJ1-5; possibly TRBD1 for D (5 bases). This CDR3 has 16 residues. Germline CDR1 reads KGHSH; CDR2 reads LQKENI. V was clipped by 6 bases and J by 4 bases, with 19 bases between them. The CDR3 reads CASSRGTATPNQPQHF. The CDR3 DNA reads TGTGCCAGCTCTCGCGGGACGGCAACTCCAAATCAGCCCCAGCATTTT. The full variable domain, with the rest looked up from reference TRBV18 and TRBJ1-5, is NAGVMQNPRHLVRRRGQEARLRCSPMKGHSHVYWYRQLPEEGLKFMVYLQKENIIDESGMPKERFSAEFPKEGPSILRIQQVVRGDSAAYFCASSRGTATPNQPQHFGDGTRLSIL.

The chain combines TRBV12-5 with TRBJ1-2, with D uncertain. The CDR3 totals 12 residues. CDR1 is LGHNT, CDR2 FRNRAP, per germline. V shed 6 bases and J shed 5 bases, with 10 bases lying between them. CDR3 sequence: CASGPGRYGYTF. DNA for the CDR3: TGTGCTAGTGGCCCAGGTCGATATGGCTACACCTTC.